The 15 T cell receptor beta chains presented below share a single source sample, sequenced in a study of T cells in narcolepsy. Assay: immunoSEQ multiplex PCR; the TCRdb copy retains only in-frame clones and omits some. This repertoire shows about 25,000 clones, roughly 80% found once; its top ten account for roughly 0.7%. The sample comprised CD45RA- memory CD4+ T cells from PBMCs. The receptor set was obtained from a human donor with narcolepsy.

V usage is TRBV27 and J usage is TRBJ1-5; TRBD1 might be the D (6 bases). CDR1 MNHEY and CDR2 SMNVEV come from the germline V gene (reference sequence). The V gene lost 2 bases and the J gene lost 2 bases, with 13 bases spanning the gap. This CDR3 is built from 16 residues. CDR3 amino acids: CASSLRGARGNQPQHF. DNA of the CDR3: TGTGCCAGCAGTTTACGGGGGGCGCGGGGCAATCAGCCCCAGCATTTT.

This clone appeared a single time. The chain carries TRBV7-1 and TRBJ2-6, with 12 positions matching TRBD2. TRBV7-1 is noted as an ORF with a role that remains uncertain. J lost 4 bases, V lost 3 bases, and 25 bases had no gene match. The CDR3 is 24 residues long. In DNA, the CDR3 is TGTGCCAGCAGCTCTCTTCTGGGGCGCGGGGGTCTGGCTAGCGGGAGGGGAGGGGCCAACGTCCTGACTTTC. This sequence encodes CASSSLLGRGGLASGRGGANVLTF.

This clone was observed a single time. The CDR3 here is CASRSRGRATYNEQFF. For the CDR3, the DNA is TGTGCCAGCCGATCCCGAGGGCGGGCGACCTACAATGAGCAGTTCTTC. The gene calls are TRBV5-6 and TRBJ2-1, with a tentative D call TRBD2 (5 bases). Germline assignment: CDR1 SGHDT and CDR2 YYEEEE. This CDR3 comprises 16 residues. V lost 7 bases, J lost 2 bases, and 19 bases lay in between.

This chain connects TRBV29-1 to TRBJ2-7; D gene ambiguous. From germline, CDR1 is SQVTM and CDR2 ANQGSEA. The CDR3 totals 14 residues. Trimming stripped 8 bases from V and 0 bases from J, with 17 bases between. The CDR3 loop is CSIERQSYSYEQYF. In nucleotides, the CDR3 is TGCAGCATCGAACGTCAGAGCTACTCCTACGAGCAGTACTTC.

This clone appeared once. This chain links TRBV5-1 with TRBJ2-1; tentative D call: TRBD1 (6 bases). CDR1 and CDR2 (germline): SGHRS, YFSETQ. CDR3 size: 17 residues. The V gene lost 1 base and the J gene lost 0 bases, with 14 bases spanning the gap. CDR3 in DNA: TGCGCCAGCAGCTTGCCGGGACAACTTAGCTCCTACAATGAGCAGTTCTTC. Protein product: CASSLPGQLSSYNEQFF.

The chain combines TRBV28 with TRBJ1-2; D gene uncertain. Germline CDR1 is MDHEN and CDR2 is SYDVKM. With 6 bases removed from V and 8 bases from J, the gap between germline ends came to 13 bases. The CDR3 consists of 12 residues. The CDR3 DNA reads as TGTGCCAGCAGCGAGCTGGGGAGGGGCTACACCTTC. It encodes CASSELGRGYTF.

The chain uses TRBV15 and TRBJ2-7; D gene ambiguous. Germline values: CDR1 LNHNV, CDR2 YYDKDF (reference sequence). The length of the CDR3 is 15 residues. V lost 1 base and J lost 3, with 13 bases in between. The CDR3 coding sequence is TGTGCCACCAGCAGAGCCCCCTCAGGAGACTACGAGCAGTACTTC. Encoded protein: CATSRAPSGDYEQYF. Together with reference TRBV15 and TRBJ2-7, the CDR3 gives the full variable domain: DAMVIQNPRYQVTQFGKPVTLSCSQTLNHNVMYWYQQKSSQAPKLLFHYYDKDFNNEADTPDNFQSRRPNTSFCFLDIRSPGLGDTAMYLCATSRAPSGDYEQYFGPGTRLTVT.

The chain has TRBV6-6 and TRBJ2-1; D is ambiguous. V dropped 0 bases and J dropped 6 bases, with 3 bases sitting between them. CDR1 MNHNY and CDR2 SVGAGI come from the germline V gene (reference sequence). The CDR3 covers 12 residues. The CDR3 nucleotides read TGTGCCAGCAGTTACTCCGGCAATGAGCAGTTCTTC. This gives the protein CASSYSGNEQFF.

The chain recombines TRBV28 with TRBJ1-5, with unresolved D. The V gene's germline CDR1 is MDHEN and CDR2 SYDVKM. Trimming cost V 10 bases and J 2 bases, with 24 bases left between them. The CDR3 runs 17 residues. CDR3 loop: CATMPGEPSWGNQPQHF. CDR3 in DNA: TGTGCCACCATGCCGGGAGAGCCTTCGTGGGGCAATCAGCCCCAGCATTTT.

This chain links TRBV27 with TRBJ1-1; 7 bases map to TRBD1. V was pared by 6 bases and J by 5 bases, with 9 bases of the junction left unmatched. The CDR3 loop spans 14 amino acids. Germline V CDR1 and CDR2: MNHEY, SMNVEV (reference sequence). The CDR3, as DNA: TGTGCCAGCAGCATCAGTTACAGGGGAACTGAAGCTTTCTTT. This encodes CASSISYRGTEAFF.

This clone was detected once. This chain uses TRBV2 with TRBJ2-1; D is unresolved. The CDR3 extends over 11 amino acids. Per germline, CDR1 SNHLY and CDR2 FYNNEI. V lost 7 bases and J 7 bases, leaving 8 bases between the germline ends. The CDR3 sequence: CASTGQNEQFF. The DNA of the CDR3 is TGTGCCAGCACCGGGCAGAATGAGCAGTTCTTC.

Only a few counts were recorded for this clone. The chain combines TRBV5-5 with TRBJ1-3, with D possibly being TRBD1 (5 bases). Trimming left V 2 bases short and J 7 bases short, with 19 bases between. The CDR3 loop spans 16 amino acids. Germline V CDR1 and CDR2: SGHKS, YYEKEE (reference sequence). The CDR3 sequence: CASSFRQDILANTIYF. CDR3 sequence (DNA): TGTGCCAGCAGCTTTAGGCAGGACATACTAGCTAACACCATATATTTT. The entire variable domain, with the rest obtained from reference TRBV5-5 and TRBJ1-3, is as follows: DAGVTQSPTHLIKTRGQQVTLRCSPISGHKSVSWYQQVLGQGPQFIFQYYEKEERGRGNFPDRFSARQFPNYSSELNVNALLLGDSALYLCASSFRQDILANTIYFGEGSWLTVV.

The CDR3 DNA sequence: TGCGCCAGCAGCCCAGATGGGAGAGCCACTGAAGCTTTCTTT. It translates to CASSPDGRATEAFF. This rearrangement joins TRBV5-1 to TRBJ1-1; D call uncertain. Germline V lookup: CDR1 SGHRS, CDR2 YFSETQ. CDR3 size: 14 residues. Trimming pared 4 bases from V and 4 bases from J, leaving 14 bases between.

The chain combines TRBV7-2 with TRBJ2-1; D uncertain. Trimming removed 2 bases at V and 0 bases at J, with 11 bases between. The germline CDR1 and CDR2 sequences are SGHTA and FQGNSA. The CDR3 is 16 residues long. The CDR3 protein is CASSLSISSSYNEQFF. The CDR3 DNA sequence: TGTGCCAGCAGCTTATCCATATCGAGCTCCTACAATGAGCAGTTCTTC.

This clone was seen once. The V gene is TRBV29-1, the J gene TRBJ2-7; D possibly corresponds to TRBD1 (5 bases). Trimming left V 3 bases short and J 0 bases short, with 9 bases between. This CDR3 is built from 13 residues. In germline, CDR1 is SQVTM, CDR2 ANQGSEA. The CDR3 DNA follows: TGCAGCGTTGAGACAGAAAACTCCTACGAGCAGTACTTC. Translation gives CSVETENSYEQYF.